This T cell receptor beta chain was captured by sequencing in a study of cytomegalovirus exposure and HLA in healthy donors. Overall study findings and caveats: Earlier analysis found most TCR beta V segments productive about 87% or about 30% of the time. Through in vitro validation, three CMV-associated chains were shown to be specific for CMV antigens.

PCR was performed using 60 Vbeta and 13 Jbeta primers. Assay used: immunoSEQ multiplex PCR; TCRdb lists only in-frame clones, some missing. Of 190,000 or so clones in the sample, roughly 78% were seen once. CDR3 length equals 16 residues. J was trimmed by 4 bases and V by 0 bases; bases with no gene match: 5. Germline CDR1 and CDR2: SGHRS and YFSETQ. Healthy bone marrow donors made up the donor group. On this clone: Its antigen is undetermined.

This chain connects TRBV5-1 to TRBJ2-1; 9 nucleotides agree with TRBD1. The sequenced sample consisted of PBMCs. The receptor's source is a girl between 10 and 17 years old in good health and CMV-seropositive. CDR3 amino acids: CASSLAPGQGYNEQFF. Written as DNA, the CDR3 is TGCGCCAGCAGCTTGGCTCCGGGACAGGGATACAATGAGCAGTTCTTC.